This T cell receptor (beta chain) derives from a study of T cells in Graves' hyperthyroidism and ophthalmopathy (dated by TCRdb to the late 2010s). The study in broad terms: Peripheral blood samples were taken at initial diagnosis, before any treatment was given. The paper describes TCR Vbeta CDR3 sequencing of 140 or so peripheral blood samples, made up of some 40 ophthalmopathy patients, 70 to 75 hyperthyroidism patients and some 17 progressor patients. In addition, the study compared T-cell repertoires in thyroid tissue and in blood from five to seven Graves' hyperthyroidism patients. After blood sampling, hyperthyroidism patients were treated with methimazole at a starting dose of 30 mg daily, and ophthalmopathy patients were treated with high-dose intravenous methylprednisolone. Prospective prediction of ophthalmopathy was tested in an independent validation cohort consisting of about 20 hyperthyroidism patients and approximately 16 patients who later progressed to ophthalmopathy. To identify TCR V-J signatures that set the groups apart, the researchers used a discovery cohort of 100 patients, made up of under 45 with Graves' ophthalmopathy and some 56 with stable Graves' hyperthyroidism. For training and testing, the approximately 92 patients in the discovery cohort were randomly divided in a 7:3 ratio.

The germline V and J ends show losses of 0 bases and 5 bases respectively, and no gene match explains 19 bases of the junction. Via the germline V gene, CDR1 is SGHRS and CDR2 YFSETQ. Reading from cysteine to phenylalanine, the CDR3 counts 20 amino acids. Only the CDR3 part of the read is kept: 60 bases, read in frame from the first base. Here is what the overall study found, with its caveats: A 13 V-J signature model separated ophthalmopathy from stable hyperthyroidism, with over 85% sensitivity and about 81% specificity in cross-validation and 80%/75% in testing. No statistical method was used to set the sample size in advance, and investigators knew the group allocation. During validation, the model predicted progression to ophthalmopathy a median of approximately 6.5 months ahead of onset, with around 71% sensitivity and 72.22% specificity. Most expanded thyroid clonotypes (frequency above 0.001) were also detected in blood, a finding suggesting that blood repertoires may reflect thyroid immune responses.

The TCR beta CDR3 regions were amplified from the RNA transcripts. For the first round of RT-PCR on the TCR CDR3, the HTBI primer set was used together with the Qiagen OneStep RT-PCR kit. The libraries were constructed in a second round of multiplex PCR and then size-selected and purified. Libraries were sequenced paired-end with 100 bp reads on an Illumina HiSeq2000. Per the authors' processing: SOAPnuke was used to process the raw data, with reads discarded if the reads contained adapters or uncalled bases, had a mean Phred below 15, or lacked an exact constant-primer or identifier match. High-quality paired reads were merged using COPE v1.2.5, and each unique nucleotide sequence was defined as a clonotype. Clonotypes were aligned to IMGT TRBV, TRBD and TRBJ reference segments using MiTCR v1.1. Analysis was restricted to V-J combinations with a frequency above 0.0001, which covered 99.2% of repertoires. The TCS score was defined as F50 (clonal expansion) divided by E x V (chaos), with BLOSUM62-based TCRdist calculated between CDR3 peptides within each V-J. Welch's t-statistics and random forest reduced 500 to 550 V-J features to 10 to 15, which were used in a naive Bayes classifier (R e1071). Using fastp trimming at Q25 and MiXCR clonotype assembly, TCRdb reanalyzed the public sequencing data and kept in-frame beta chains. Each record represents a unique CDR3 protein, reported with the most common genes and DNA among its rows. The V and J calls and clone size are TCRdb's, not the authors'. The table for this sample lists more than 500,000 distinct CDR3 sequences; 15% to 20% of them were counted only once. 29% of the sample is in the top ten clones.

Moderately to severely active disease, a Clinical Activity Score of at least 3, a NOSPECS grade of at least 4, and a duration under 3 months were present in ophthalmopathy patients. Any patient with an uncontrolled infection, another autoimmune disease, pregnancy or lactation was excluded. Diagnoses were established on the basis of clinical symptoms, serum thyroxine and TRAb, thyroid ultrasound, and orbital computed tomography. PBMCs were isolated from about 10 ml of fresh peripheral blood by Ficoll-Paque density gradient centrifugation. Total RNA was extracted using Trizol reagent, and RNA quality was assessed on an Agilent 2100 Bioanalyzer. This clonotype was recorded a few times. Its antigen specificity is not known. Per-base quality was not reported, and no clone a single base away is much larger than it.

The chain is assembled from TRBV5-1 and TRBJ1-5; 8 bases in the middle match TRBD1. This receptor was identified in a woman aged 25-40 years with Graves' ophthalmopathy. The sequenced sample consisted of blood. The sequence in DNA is TGCGCCAGCAGCTTGGCAATTCGGGGATGGACAGGGCCCTATCATCAGCCCCAGCATTTT. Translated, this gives CASSLAIRGWTGPYHQPQHF.